The 25 T cell receptor beta chains below all came from one sample that was sequenced in a study of T-cell memory formation after mild COVID-19. TCRdb fed the 5' RACE reads into MiXCR, producing one record per CDR3 protein. The sample holds 580,000 or so distinct CDR3 sequences, 15% to 20% seen once. The sample comprised PBMCs or a T cell subset sorted from them (not recorded which). The receptors shown here come from an adult woman who had mild COVID-19 (a few samples of this study predate the infection). Cell type and time point are not known.

This rearrangement joins TRBV29-1 to TRBJ2-3; a weak D match, TRBD2 (5 bases). The V gene lost 5 bases and the J gene lost 2 bases, with 20 bases spanning the gap. Looked up from germline, CDR1 is SQVTM and CDR2 is ANQGSEA. CDR3 length: 16 residues. The CDR3 DNA sequence: TGCAGCGTTCATATCTGGACGGTGGAGGACACAGATACGCAGTATTTT. It is translated as CSVHIWTVEDTDTQYF.

The chain uses TRBV6-5 and TRBJ2-7; D is possibly TRBD1 or TRBD2 (5 bases each). V was clipped by 6 bases and J by 3 bases, with 12 bases between them. Germline V lookup: CDR1 MNHEY, CDR2 SVGAGI. This CDR3 contains 13 residues. CDR3 region: CASSSPRGYEQYF. CDR3 nucleotide sequence: TGTGCCAGCAGCTCCCCGAGGGGCTACGAGCAGTACTTC.

The DNA for the CDR3 is TGCGCCAGCAGTGAGCCCCGACAGGGGGTAGATACCGGGGAGCTGTTTTTT. It specifies CASSEPRQGVDTGELFF. This chain connects TRBV10-1 to TRBJ2-2; 9 nucleotides agree with TRBD1. V shed 2 bases and J 5 bases; nucleotides not matched to a gene: 9. Germline assignment: CDR1 WNHNN and CDR2 SYGVQD (reference sequence). This CDR3 has 17 amino acids.

This clonotype was picked up a small number of times. V and J are TRBV21-1 and TRBJ2-3; the D call in the table, TRBD1, was not verified against the DNA. TRBV21-1 is flagged as a pseudogene. This CDR3 is built from 16 residues. CDR3 region: CASSNPRRGGTDTQYF. The CDR3 bases are TGTGCCAGCAGCAATCCAAGGAGAGGGGGCACAGATACGCAGTATTTT.

A note on this clonotype: One end of the junction varies from germline; a read error may be responsible. The CDR3 reads CASSRLPATEVFF. The CDR3 region has the DNA TGCGCCAGCAGCCGACTGCCCGCGACGGAAGTTTTCTTC. The chain joins TRBV5-1 to TRBJ2-7; D gene uncertain. The CDR3 runs 13 residues. Germline-derived CDR1 and CDR2 are SGHRS and YFSETQ. Supplemented by reference TRBV5-1 and TRBJ2-7, the full variable domain reads KAGVTQTPRYLIKTRGQQVTLSCSPISGHRSVSWYQQTPGQGLQFLFEYFSETQRNKGNFPGRFSGRQFSNSRSEMNVSTLELGDSALYLCASSRLPATEVFFGPGTRLTVT.

This chain uses TRBV6-6 with TRBJ2-7; 10 positions agree with TRBD1. Germline CDR1 and CDR2: MNHNY and SVGAGI (reference sequence). The CDR3 covers 13 residues. With 6 bases clipped from V and 5 bases from J, the junction kept 4 bases outside the gene matches. The DNA for the CDR3 is TGTGCCAGCAGGCCGACAGGGGGCCACGAGCAGTACTTC. Residues: CASRPTGGHEQYF.

This clonotype was found a few times. The chain couples TRBV5-5 to TRBJ2-3; 8 positions agree with TRBD1. Germline assignment: CDR1 SGHKS and CDR2 YYEKEE (reference sequence). V lost 3 bases and J lost 2; bases outside the gene matches: 8. The CDR3 contains 16 residues. The CDR3: CASSSGTGVNTDTQYF. The CDR3, as DNA: TGTGCCAGCAGCTCCGGGACAGGAGTTAACACAGATACGCAGTATTTT.

The chain has TRBV20-1 and TRBJ1-2, with D perhaps matching TRBD1 (5 bases). CDR3 length: 14 residues. Germline CDR1 reads DFQATT; CDR2 reads SNEGSKA (reference sequence). V was pared by 1 base and J by 4 bases, with 13 bases between. The CDR3 here is CSARAGGARYGYTF. CDR3 nucleotides: TGCAGTGCTAGAGCGGGGGGTGCTCGCTATGGCTACACCTTC.

This rearrangement joins TRBV6-5 to TRBJ1-2, with D uncertain. Germline values: CDR1 MNHEY, CDR2 SVGAGI. CDR3 size: 15 residues. V was pared by 0 bases and J by 4 bases, with 12 bases between. The CDR3 loop is CASSYSPEGSYGYTF. The CDR3 coding sequence is TGTGCCAGCAGTTACTCCCCGGAGGGAAGCTATGGCTACACCTTC.

V and J are TRBV20-1 and TRBJ2-5; weak D call: TRBD2 (5 bases). Germline V gene sequence: CDR1 DFQATT, CDR2 SNEGSKA (reference sequence). The CDR3 runs to 13 residues. V dropped 0 bases and J dropped 7 bases, with 12 bases sitting between them. The DNA for the CDR3 is TGCAGTGCTAGAGAACAACCCGAGGGGACCCAGTACTTC. Encoded protein: CSAREQPEGTQYF.

V and J are TRBV5-6 and TRBJ1-1; tentative D call: TRBD1 (5 bases). Germline CDR1 reads SGHDT; CDR2 reads YYEEEE. This CDR3 comprises 15 residues. Trimming stripped 4 bases from V and 2 bases from J, with 15 bases between. The CDR3 loop reads CASSPGPTENTEAFF. For the CDR3, the DNA is TGTGCCAGCAGCCCGGGACCAACGGAAAACACTGAAGCTTTCTTT.

The chain uses TRBV24-1 and TRBJ2-3; D call uncertain. In germline, CDR1 is KGHDR, CDR2 SFDVKD. V lost 2 bases to trimming and J lost 5 bases, with 4 bases between them. This CDR3 has 12 amino acids. CDR3: CATSDSLDTQYF. CDR3 nucleotide sequence: TGTGCCACCAGTGATTCCCTAGATACGCAGTATTTT.

This clonotype showed up just a few times. The V gene is TRBV13, the J gene TRBJ2-7; D gene ambiguous. Looked up from germline, CDR1 is PRHDT and CDR2 is FYEKMQ (reference sequence). The germline V and J ends were trimmed by 0 bases and 5 bases, with 11 bases remaining between them. The CDR3 sequence is 14 residues long. The CDR3 protein is CASSLGRRADEQYF. The CDR3 nucleotides read TGTGCCAGCAGCTTAGGGCGTAGGGCCGACGAGCAGTACTTC.

The V gene is TRBV19, the J gene TRBJ1-5, with 7 bases fitting TRBD1. The CDR3 consists of 14 residues. V lost 6 bases, J lost 3 bases, and 5 bases stayed unmatched. Germline loops: CDR1 LNHDA, CDR2 SQIVND (reference sequence). CDR3 residues: CASRHRGPNQPQHF. CDR3 sequence (DNA): TGTGCCAGTAGACACAGGGGCCCCAATCAGCCCCAGCATTTT.

The chain links TRBV20-1 to TRBJ1-3; 10 nucleotides line up with TRBD1. The CDR3 runs 15 residues. After removal of 6 bases from V and 4 bases from J, the junction contained 9 bases not matched to a gene. CDR1 DFQATT and CDR2 SNEGSKA come from the germline V gene (reference sequence). As DNA, the CDR3 is TGCAGTGCCCCGAGACAGGGGGCAGGGGGAAACACCATATATTTT. It is translated as CSAPRQGAGGNTIYF.

This chain joins TRBV9 and TRBJ2-1, with TRBD2 matching over 9 bases. The length of the CDR3 is 16 residues. Germline V gene data show CDR1 as SGDLS and CDR2 as YYNGEE. V shed 0 bases and J 4 bases; nucleotides not matched to a gene: 5. DNA of the CDR3: TGTGCCAGCAGCGTAGACGGAGCGGGGGGTTACAATGAGCAGTTCTTC. Its protein is CASSVDGAGGYNEQFF.

This clonotype was observed a handful of times. CDR3 amino acids: CTSSRSGTAQYF. The CDR3, as DNA: TGCACCAGCAGCCGGAGCGGAACCGCGCAGTATTTT. This chain uses TRBV1 with TRBJ2-3; the D call TRBD2 from the table was never checked on the DNA. TRBV1 is flagged as a pseudogene. The CDR3 spans 12 residues.

This clonotype turned up a few times. The chain employs TRBV29-1 and TRBJ1-2, with 11 bases aligning to TRBD1. The CDR3 runs 15 residues. Germline loops: CDR1 SQVTM, CDR2 ANQGSEA. V lost 7 bases, J lost 3 bases, and 10 bases stayed unmatched. The CDR3 sequence: CSAAGTGGGDYGYTF. The CDR3 DNA reads as TGCAGCGCTGCCGGGACAGGGGGAGGGGACTATGGCTACACCTTC.

The V gene is TRBV5-6, the J gene TRBJ1-2; the D is unclear. CDR1 is SGHDT and CDR2 is YYEEEE in the germline V gene. The CDR3 has 13 residues. The ends were cut back, 1 base at V and 4 bases at J, with 8 bases in the middle. CDR3 DNA: TGTGCCAGCAGCTTGTTGGGATCCTATGGCTACACCTTC. It codes for CASSLLGSYGYTF.

The V call is TRBV29-1, the J call TRBJ1-1, with 7 nucleotides matching TRBD1. This CDR3 is 13 amino acids long. The V gene's germline CDR1 is SQVTM and CDR2 ANQGSEA. V gave up 7 bases and J gave up 12 bases; unmatched junction bases: 17. CDR3 residues: CSASTGLRSASFF. CDR3 nucleotide sequence: TGCAGCGCCTCGACAGGGCTGAGGTCGGCGTCTTTCTTT.

V is TRBV12-3 or TRBV12-4 and J is TRBJ1-5; TRBD1 matches at 10 bases. The CDR3 extends over 14 amino acids. V was pared by 5 bases and J by 7 bases, with 5 bases of the junction left unmatched. The CDR3, as DNA: TGTGCCAGCAGTGCCCGGACAGGGGGGCAGCCCCAGCATTTT. Its translation is CASSARTGGQPQHF.

The CDR3 loop reads CASGTIAGVLDTQYF. Here the CDR3 DNA reads TGTGCCAGCGGCACCATAGCGGGAGTGTTAGATACGCAGTATTTT. The chain recombines TRBV6-5 with TRBJ2-3, with 9 bases matching TRBD2. Germline assignment: CDR1 MNHEY and CDR2 SVGAGI. The CDR3 loop spans 15 amino acids. The V segment lost 8 bases and the J segment 5 bases; nucleotides outside the gene matches: 11.

This sequence joins TRBV12-3 or TRBV12-4 and TRBJ2-2; TRBD2 aligns across 13 bases. This CDR3 is built from 16 residues. Trimming took 4 bases from V and 8 from J; bases not matched to a gene: 7. The CDR3 sequence: CASSYGLAGAKGELFF. CDR3 DNA sequence: TGTGCCAGCAGTTACGGACTAGCGGGAGCTAAAGGGGAGCTGTTTTTT.

The chain combines TRBV18 with TRBJ1-1, with 8 bases lining up with TRBD1. Germline assignment: CDR1 KGHSH and CDR2 LQKENI. V lost 2 bases to trimming and J lost 4 bases; unmatched junction nucleotides: 3. This CDR3 is 14 amino acids long. The CDR3 loop reads CASSPRQGITEAFF. The CDR3 DNA sequence: TGTGCCAGCTCACCAAGACAGGGGATCACTGAAGCTTTCTTT.

The sample holds a few counts of this clonotype. V gene TRBV7-9 combines with J gene TRBJ2-7; weak D call: TRBD2 (5 bases). CDR1 SEHNR and CDR2 FQNEAQ come from the germline V gene (reference sequence). V was clipped by 5 bases and J by 5 bases, with 13 bases between them. This CDR3 is 13 amino acids long. CDR3 DNA sequence: TGTGCCAGCAGCCACGGACGGGGAGACGAGCAGTACTTC. This sequence encodes CASSHGRGDEQYF.